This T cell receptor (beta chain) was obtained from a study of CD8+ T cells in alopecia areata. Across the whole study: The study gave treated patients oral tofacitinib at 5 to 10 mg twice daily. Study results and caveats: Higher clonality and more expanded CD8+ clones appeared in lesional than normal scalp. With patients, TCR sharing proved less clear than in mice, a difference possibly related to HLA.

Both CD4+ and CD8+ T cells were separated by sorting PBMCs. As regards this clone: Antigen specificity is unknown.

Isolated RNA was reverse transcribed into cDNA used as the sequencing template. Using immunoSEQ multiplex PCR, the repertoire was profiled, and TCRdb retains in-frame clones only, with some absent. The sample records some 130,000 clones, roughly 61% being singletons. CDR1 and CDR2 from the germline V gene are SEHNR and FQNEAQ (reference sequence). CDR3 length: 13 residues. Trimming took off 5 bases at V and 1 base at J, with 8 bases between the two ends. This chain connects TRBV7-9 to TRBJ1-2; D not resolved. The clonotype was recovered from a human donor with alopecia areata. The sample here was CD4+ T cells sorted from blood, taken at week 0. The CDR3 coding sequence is TGTGCCAGCAGCCAGCCCAATAACTATGGCTACACCTTC. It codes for CASSQPNNYGYTF.